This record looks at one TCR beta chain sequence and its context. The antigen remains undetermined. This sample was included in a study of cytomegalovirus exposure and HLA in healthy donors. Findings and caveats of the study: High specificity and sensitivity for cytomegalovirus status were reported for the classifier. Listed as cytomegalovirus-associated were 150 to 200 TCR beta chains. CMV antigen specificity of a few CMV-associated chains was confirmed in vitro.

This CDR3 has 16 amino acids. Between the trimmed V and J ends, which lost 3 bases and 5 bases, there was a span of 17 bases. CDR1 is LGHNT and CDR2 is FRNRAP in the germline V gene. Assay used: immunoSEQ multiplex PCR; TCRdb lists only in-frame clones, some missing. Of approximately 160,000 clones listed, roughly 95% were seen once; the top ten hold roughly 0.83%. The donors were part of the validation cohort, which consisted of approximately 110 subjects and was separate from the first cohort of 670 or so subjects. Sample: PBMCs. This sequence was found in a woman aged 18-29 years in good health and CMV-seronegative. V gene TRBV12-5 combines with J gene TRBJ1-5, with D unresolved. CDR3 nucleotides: TGTGCTAGTGGTTTTGGAGCACCCCTGCTGGATCAGCCCCAGCATTTT. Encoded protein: CASGFGAPLLDQPQHF.